What follows is one T cell receptor beta chain and its context. CDR1 and CDR2 from the germline V gene are SGDLS and YYNGEE. This CDR3 has 15 amino acids. V lost 4 bases, J lost 4 bases, and 7 bases stayed unmatched. This specimen belongs to a study of shared clonotypes between healthy human individuals. Clones were sequenced by immunoSEQ multiplex PCR, and TCRdb holds only the in-frame ones, with some missing. The data show millions of clones, with roughly 92% seen just once and about 0.13% held by the top ten. This sequence originates from a man aged 18 to 35 in good health. V gene TRBV9 combines with J gene TRBJ2-1; 8 bases fit TRBD2. The sample consisted of naive CD4+ T cells sorted from blood. Subset defined: CD45RA+ positively selected. The CDR3 protein is CASSSGGVRYNEQFF. Written as DNA, the CDR3 is TGTGCCAGCAGCTCCGGGGGGGTTAGGTACAATGAGCAGTTCTTC.